This TCR beta chain was documented in a study of early T cells in non-severe SARS-CoV-2 infection (dated by TCRdb to about 2021). Regarding the study in general: TCR sequencing used bulk RNA from unsorted whole blood, so alpha and beta chains could not be paired.

Beyond this particular receptor, the publication reports: VDJdb matching was skewed toward anti-spike CD8 responses and likely underestimated virus-specific expansions, missing private and CD4 specificities.

The method was 5' RACE. Sequenced on a NextSeq 500. To correct for sequencing error and PCR bias, the TCR library protocol tagged individual cDNA molecules with unique molecular identifiers. Sequencing covered both TCR alpha and beta chains, and within each sample the abundances of alpha and beta sequences were tightly co-correlated. Processing in the source paper ran as follows. V gene, J gene and CDR3 annotation of TCR sequences was performed with Decombinator V4. TCRs were defined as expanded if a significant change between any two time points was detected under a Poisson model with p below 0.0001. TCR abundances were normalised to the total number of TCRs sequenced in each sample and reported as counts per million. TRAV1-2 paired with TRAJ12, TRAJ20 or TRAJ33 defined MAIT TCRs, while TRAV10 paired with TRAJ18 defined iNKT TCRs. A search of VDJdb, accessed on 1 November 2021, was run for TCRs annotated to CMV, EBV and SARS-CoV-2, with TCRs annotated for multiple antigens excluded. The public reads were run again by TCRdb, first through fastp at Q25 and then through MiXCR, and only productive beta chains were kept. Each CDR3 protein gets just one entry, which takes the most common genes and DNA from the rows behind it. These V and J calls are TCRdb output, not the study's own analysis. The sample table lists approximately 42,000 distinct CDR3 sequences, approximately 6% of them with a count of one. Jointly, the top ten make up 12% of the sample.

A case-control design nested within a healthcare worker cohort in London, UK, was used, with weekly nasopharyngeal swab PCR tests and blood sampling performed. Between 23 and 31 March 2020, the week of the UK lockdown, healthcare workers were enrolled and then followed up weekly for as long as 16 weeks. This clonotype is medium-sized (0.01 to 0.1%) in terms of sample share. It lacks a known antigen. Per-base quality was not reported, and no clone a single base away is much larger than it. V loses 1 base of germline sequence and J loses 0 bases, and the interval between the two ends is 10 bases. The germline V gene encodes CDR1 LGHDT and CDR2 YNNKEL (reference sequence). The CDR3 holds 17 amino acids from the cysteine to the phenylalanine. Solely the CDR3 DNA is kept, with 51 bases framed from the first base.

In this chain, TRBV3-1 is recombined with TRBJ2-6, with the D gene not clear enough to name. The TCR was taken from an adult who was a healthcare worker with PCR-confirmed SARS-CoV-2 infection or an uninfected control (not recorded which). The sample comprised whole blood. This receptor has the CDR3 CASSQVGPPSGANVLTF. In nucleotide form, the sequence is TGTGCCAGCAGCCAAGTAGGGCCGCCCTCTGGGGCCAACGTCCTGACTTTC.